The 30 T cell receptor beta chains given below trace back to one sample, sequenced in a study of blood T cell repertoires in COVID-19 (dated by TCRdb to about 2020). The method was the immunoSEQ multiplex PCR assay. The immuneACCESS repertoire file appears here via TCRdb, limited to in-frame rearrangements. These files lack a portion of the clones; in checked studies, under half of the deficit traces to unresolved V genes, and the cause of the others is not known. For this sample there are some 390,000 clones; roughly 91% appear just once. The leading ten clones occupy less than 2% of the sample. The sequenced sample consisted of PBMCs or T cells enriched from blood (not recorded which). Source of these receptors: a woman aged 25-40 years who had recovered from COVID-19.

This clone has just one count. The chain couples TRBV5-6 to TRBJ1-2; maybe TRBD1 (5 bases). The CDR3 contains 17 residues. CDR1 is SGHDT and CDR2 is YYEEEE in the germline V gene. V was clipped by 4 bases and J by 0 bases, with 19 bases between them. CDR3 residues: CASSRIHRGGTNYGYTF. The CDR3 region has the DNA TGTGCCAGCAGCCGGATTCACCGGGGGGGTACTAACTATGGCTACACCTTC.

The chain employs TRBV28 and TRBJ2-1, with D perhaps TRBD2 (5 bases). This CDR3 spans 15 amino acids. V gave up 3 bases and J gave up 3 bases, with 12 bases separating them. Germline V gene data show CDR1 as MDHEN and CDR2 as SYDVKM. The CDR3 DNA is TGTGCCAGCAGTTTTCCCGGGATCGTCTACAATGAGCAGTTCTTC. Protein: CASSFPGIVYNEQFF.

J is TRBJ2-2 and V is TRBV4-3; 9 bases agree with TRBD1. The V gene end was trimmed by 4 bases and the J gene end by 4 bases; junction bases not matched to a gene: 13. This CDR3 region has 18 residues. CDR1 LGHNA and CDR2 YSLEER come from the germline V gene. The CDR3 DNA follows: TGCGCCAGCAGCCGGACCCCGGCACGGACAGGGGCCACCGGGGAGCTGTTTTTT. This gives the protein CASSRTPARTGATGELFF.

This clone was picked up one time. The chain links TRBV9 to TRBJ1-6; D not certain. CDR1 SGDLS and CDR2 YYNGEE come from the germline V gene. Trimming removed 7 bases from V and 6 bases from J, with 14 bases in between. The CDR3 totals 14 residues. This CDR3 reads CASAGGISNSPLHF. Here the CDR3 DNA reads TGTGCCAGCGCAGGAGGAATTTCTAATTCACCCCTCCACTTT.

The chain combines TRBV7-2 with TRBJ1-4; 9 bases agree with TRBD1. The CDR3 loop spans 16 amino acids. V dropped 4 bases and J dropped 7; count of bases not matched to a gene: 10. CDR1 SGHTA and CDR2 FQGNSA come from the germline V gene. The CDR3 coding sequence is TGTGCCAGCAGCTCGCTCGGGACAGGGTTTAGTGAAAAACTGTTTTTT. Protein sequence: CASSSLGTGFSEKLFF.

CDR3 protein: CASSPPGTSETQYF. The CDR3 bases are TGTGCCAGCTCACCACCGGGGACTTCAGAGACCCAGTACTTC. The chain uses TRBV18 and TRBJ2-5; D perhaps matches TRBD2 (6 bases). This CDR3 comprises 14 residues. Germline V gives CDR1 KGHSH, CDR2 LQKENI. Trimming removed 0 bases from V and 4 bases from J, with 9 bases in between.

The CDR3 protein is CASSRGQGTEAFF. In DNA form, the CDR3 reads TGTGCCAGCAGTAGGGGACAGGGAACTGAAGCTTTCTTT. The chain links TRBV2 to TRBJ1-1; 9 bases fit TRBD1. With 5 bases clipped from V and 5 bases from J, the junction kept 3 bases outside the gene matches. Per germline, CDR1 SNHLY and CDR2 FYNNEI. The CDR3 sequence is 13 residues long.

This chain links TRBV24-1 with TRBJ2-1; 10 bases fit TRBD2. V was clipped by 8 bases and J by 8 bases; unmatched bases: 17. Per the germline V gene, CDR1 is KGHDR and CDR2 is SFDVKD. The CDR3 has 17 amino acids. CDR3 sequence reads: CATKAPSGRASGDEQFF. CDR3 nucleotides: TGTGCCACCAAGGCACCCAGCGGGAGGGCCTCTGGGGATGAGCAGTTCTTC.

V usage is TRBV5-1 and J usage is TRBJ1-5; 9 bases match TRBD1. The CDR3 loop spans 15 amino acids. Per the germline V gene, CDR1 is SGHRS and CDR2 is YFSETQ. V shed 4 bases and J 4 bases; nucleotides not matched to a gene: 6. The CDR3 loop reads CASSGGTGTNQPQHF. The CDR3 DNA sequence: TGCGCCAGCAGCGGCGGGACAGGGACTAATCAGCCCCAGCATTTT. Filled out from reference TRBV5-1 and TRBJ1-5, the complete variable domain reads KAGVTQTPRYLIKTRGQQVTLSCSPISGHRSVSWYQQTPGQGLQFLFEYFSETQRNKGNFPGRFSGRQFSNSRSEMNVSTLELGDSALYLCASSGGTGTNQPQHFGDGTRLSIL.

The chain carries TRBV29-1 and TRBJ1-5; a weak D match, TRBD1 (6 bases). Germline V CDR1 and CDR2: SQVTM, ANQGSEA. This CDR3 is 13 amino acids long. V shed 4 bases and J shed 2 bases, with 9 bases lying between them. The CDR3 DNA reads TGCAGCGTTGCTGAGGGGGGCAATCAGCCCCAGCATTTT. Protein: CSVAEGGNQPQHF.

The chain links TRBV7-3 to TRBJ2-7, with 7 bases that match TRBD2. The CDR3 is made up of 16 amino acids. Germline V gene lookup returns CDR1 SGHTA and CDR2 FQGTGA. The trim removed 2 bases at V and 0 bases at J, leaving 7 bases unmatched. CDR3 residues: CASSLSGLGSSYEQYF. In DNA form, the CDR3 reads TGTGCCAGCAGCTTATCCGGACTAGGAAGCTCCTACGAGCAGTACTTC.

V gene TRBV18 combines with J gene TRBJ1-2; 8 bases align to TRBD1. Germline CDR1 is KGHSH and CDR2 is LQKENI. J gave up 4 bases and V 3 bases, and 4 bases lay outside the gene matches. The CDR3 contains 14 residues. The CDR3 DNA follows: TGTGCCAGCTCACCGGGACAGGCCCTCTATGGCTACACCTTC. Protein: CASSPGQALYGYTF.

V is TRBV28 and J is TRBJ2-2, with D possibly TRBD1 on 6 matching bases. Trimming pared 2 bases from V and 4 bases from J, leaving 11 bases between. The germline CDR1 and CDR2 sequences are MDHEN and SYDVKM. The CDR3 length is 15 residues. The CDR3 is CASSLVGTLTGELFF. The CDR3 DNA is TGTGCCAGCAGTTTAGTAGGGACACTCACCGGGGAGCTGTTTTTT. Looking up the rest from reference TRBV28 and TRBJ2-2 gives the full variable domain: DVKVTQSSRYLVKRTGEKVFLECVQDMDHENMFWYRQDPGLGLRLIYFSYDVKMKEKGDIPEGYSVSREKKERFSLILESASTNQTSMYLCASSLVGTLTGELFFGEGSRLTVL.

This chain joins TRBV19 and TRBJ1-6; 9 bases map to TRBD1. CDR3 length: 16 amino acids. V lost 5 bases and J lost 9; bases outside the gene matches: 11. The germline V gene encodes CDR1 LNHDA and CDR2 SQIVND (reference sequence). The CDR3 nucleotides read TGTGCCAGTAGTGGCCGACAGGGGGTAAATTCTTCACCCCTCCACTTT. Its translation is CASSGRQGVNSSPLHF.

This sequence joins TRBV12-3 or TRBV12-4 and TRBJ1-5; 7 positions match TRBD1. The V segment lost 6 bases and the J segment 11 bases; nucleotides outside the gene matches: 10. This CDR3 region has 13 residues. The CDR3 loop reads CASRGDSYEAQHF. CDR3 DNA sequence: TGTGCCAGCAGGGGGGACAGTTATGAGGCCCAGCATTTT.

This chain links TRBV30 with TRBJ1-6, with D possibly TRBD1 on 5 matching bases. Germline assignment: CDR1 GTSNPN and CDR2 SVGIG (reference sequence). This CDR3 has 16 amino acids. With 3 bases removed from V and 5 bases from J, the gap between germline ends came to 17 bases. The DNA of the CDR3 is TGTGCCTGGAGATTGAGGATGGGGCGGAATAATTCACCCCTCCACTTT. Translation: CAWRLRMGRNNSPLHF.

This rearrangement joins TRBV2 to TRBJ1-2, with a tentative D call TRBD1 (6 bases). Germline assignment: CDR1 SNHLY and CDR2 FYNNEI. Trimming cost V 5 bases and J 4 bases, with 20 bases left between them. CDR3 size: 16 residues. CDR3 coding DNA: TGTGCCAGCAGTTATGACAGAGCGATAGGGGGCTATGGCTACACCTTC. It yields the protein CASSYDRAIGGYGYTF.

V is TRBV12-3 or TRBV12-4 and J is TRBJ2-7, with a weak D call TRBD1 (5 bases). Trimming pared 4 bases from V and 2 bases from J, leaving 9 bases between. The CDR3 covers 13 residues. The CDR3 nucleotides are TGTGCCAGCAGTTCACAGACAGCCTACGAGCAGTACTTC. This codes for CASSSQTAYEQYF.

The gene calls are TRBV4-1 and TRBJ1-5; TRBD1 is a possible D gene (6 bases). Germline CDR1 is MGHRA and CDR2 is YSYEKL. This CDR3 region has 18 residues. V was pared by 6 bases and J by 0 bases, with 21 bases between. The CDR3 DNA follows: TGCGCCAGCAGTTTACAGGGTCCGCTACGAAGTAGCAATCAGCCCCAGCATTTT. Protein: CASSLQGPLRSSNQPQHF.

The sample holds a few counts of this clone. The rearrangement uses TRBV6-5 and TRBJ1-1, with D perhaps TRBD1 (6 bases). V lost 8 bases and J 1 base, leaving 11 bases between the germline ends. From germline, CDR1 is MNHEY and CDR2 SVGAGI. The CDR3 length is 13 residues. The CDR3 DNA reads TGTGCCAGCGGGGGCTATAGGAACACTGAAGCTTTCTTT. Translation gives CASGGYRNTEAFF.

The J gene is TRBJ2-3, the V gene TRBV6-6, with 10 nucleotides matching TRBD2. Germline CDR1 MNHNY, CDR2 SVGAGI (reference sequence). The V and J ends lost 5 bases and 5 bases, in that order; junction bases with no gene match: 13. There are 17 residues in the CDR3. This chain's CDR3 is CASSPTRLAGKQDTQYF. In DNA form, the CDR3 reads TGTGCCAGCAGTCCCACCCGACTAGCGGGTAAGCAAGATACGCAGTATTTT.

This chain uses TRBV18 with TRBJ2-7, with 11 nucleotides matching TRBD2. The V gene's germline CDR1 is KGHSH and CDR2 LQKENI. With V trimmed by 4 bases and J by 7 bases, 6 bases remained unmatched. The CDR3 loop spans 14 amino acids. CDR3 nucleotides: TGTGCCAGCTCACTGACTAGCGGGGAAGGGGAGCAGTACTTC. Translated, it gives CASSLTSGEGEQYF.

The gene calls are TRBV4-2 and TRBJ1-1; 8 bases are shared with TRBD1. The CDR3 totals 15 residues. CDR1 is LGHNA and CDR2 is YNFKEQ in the germline V gene. With 0 bases clipped from V and 6 bases from J, the junction kept 6 bases outside the gene matches. The CDR3 is CASSQDSGGSPEAFF. The CDR3 nucleotides are TGTGCCAGCAGCCAAGATTCAGGGGGCTCGCCTGAAGCTTTCTTT.

The chain couples TRBV2 to TRBJ1-5; TRBD1 matches 8 bases. J lost 3 bases, V lost 6 bases, and 7 bases had no gene match. CDR1 and CDR2 from the germline V gene are SNHLY and FYNNEI. This CDR3 region has 15 residues. Here the CDR3 reads CASRTGQAPNQPQHF. The CDR3 nucleotides read TGTGCCAGCAGGACGGGACAGGCCCCCAATCAGCCCCAGCATTTT.

The rearrangement uses TRBV18 and TRBJ1-2, with TRBD1 identical over 8 bases. There are 16 residues in the CDR3. Unmatched junction bases numbered 9, after V lost 2 bases and J lost 4 bases. Germline CDR1 is KGHSH and CDR2 is LQKENI. The DNA for the CDR3 is TGTGCCAGCTCACCAATCTCAGGGGGCAACGGCTATGGCTACACCTTC. Its translation: CASSPISGGNGYGYTF.

V and J are TRBV30 and TRBJ1-1; TRBD1 matches 7 bases. Per the germline V gene, CDR1 is GTSNPN and CDR2 is SVGIG (reference sequence). J lost 6 bases, V lost 8 bases, and 9 bases had no gene match. The CDR3 totals 12 residues. CDR3 bases: TGTGCCGGTAACCGACAGGGCCCTGAAGCTTTCTTT. This codes for CAGNRQGPEAFF.

This chain connects TRBV28 to TRBJ1-1, with a possible D match to TRBD1 (5 bases). V shed 3 bases and J shed 4 bases, with 6 bases lying between them. The CDR3 covers 12 residues. Germline V CDR1 and CDR2: MDHEN, SYDVKM. This CDR3 is CASSFQGTEAFF. The CDR3 DNA reads TGTGCCAGCAGTTTTCAGGGCACTGAAGCTTTCTTT. The entire variable domain, with the rest obtained from reference TRBV28 and TRBJ1-1, is as follows: DVKVTQSSRYLVKRTGEKVFLECVQDMDHENMFWYRQDPGLGLRLIYFSYDVKMKEKGDIPEGYSVSREKKERFSLILESASTNQTSMYLCASSFQGTEAFFGQGTRLTVV.

The chain combines TRBV7-9 with TRBJ2-2; no reliable D call. Trimming stripped 5 bases from V and 9 bases from J, with 10 bases between. Looked up from germline, CDR1 is SEHNR and CDR2 is FQNEAQ (reference sequence). This CDR3 is built from 12 residues. In nucleotides, the CDR3 is TGTGCCAGCAGCCTGGCGGCGCGGGAGCTGTTTTTT. It yields the protein CASSLAARELFF.

The J gene is TRBJ1-3, the V gene TRBV19; D perhaps matches TRBD1 (5 bases). CDR3 size: 17 residues. Germline V gene lookup returns CDR1 LNHDA and CDR2 SQIVND (reference sequence). V gave up 7 bases and J gave up 5 bases, with 24 bases separating them. The CDR3 DNA follows: TGTGCCAGTACCTCGGAGGGGTGGCCCGCCCCCAGAAACACCATATATTTT. It is translated as CASTSEGWPAPRNTIYF. Filled out from reference TRBV19 and TRBJ1-3, the complete variable domain reads DGGITQSPKYLFRKEGQNVTLSCEQNLNHDAMYWYRQDPGQGLRLIYYSQIVNDFQKGDIAEGYSVSREKKESFPLTVTSAQKNPTAFYLCASTSEGWPAPRNTIYFGEGSWLTVV.

This sequence joins TRBV6-5 and TRBJ2-5; maybe TRBD1 (5 bases). The J call is uncertain, as TRBJ2-7 better fits the DNA end. CDR3 length: 14 amino acids. CDR1 MNHEY and CDR2 SVGAGI come from the germline V gene. CDR3: CASSYMTDSYEQYF. Here the CDR3 DNA reads TGTGCCAGCAGTTATATGACAGATTCCTACGAGCAGTACTTC.